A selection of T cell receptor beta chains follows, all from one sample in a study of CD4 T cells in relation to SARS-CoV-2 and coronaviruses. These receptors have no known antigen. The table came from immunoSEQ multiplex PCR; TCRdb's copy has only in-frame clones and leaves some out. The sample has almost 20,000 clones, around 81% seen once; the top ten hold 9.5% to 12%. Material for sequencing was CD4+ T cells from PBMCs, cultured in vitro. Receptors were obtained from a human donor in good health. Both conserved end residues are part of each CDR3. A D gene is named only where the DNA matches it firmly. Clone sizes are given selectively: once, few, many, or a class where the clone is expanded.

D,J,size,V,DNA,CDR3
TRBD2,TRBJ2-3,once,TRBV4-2,TGTGCCAGCAGCCCCTCTATAGCGGGAGTCCGAAGTACTAGCACAGATACGCAGTATTTT,CASSPSIAGVRSTSTDTQYF
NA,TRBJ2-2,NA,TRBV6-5,TGTGCCAGCAACCCCGGGACTCTGAACACCGGGGAGCTGTTTTTT,CASNPGTLNTGELFF
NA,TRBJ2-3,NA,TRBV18,TGTGCCAGCTCACTCCCGGGACGAATAACAGATACGCAGTATTTT,CASSLPGRITDTQYF
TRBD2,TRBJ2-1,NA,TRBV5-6,TGTGCCAGCAGCTTGCAATGGGCGCGGGGGGGCTTCGATGAGCAGTTCTTC,CASSLQWARGGFDEQFF
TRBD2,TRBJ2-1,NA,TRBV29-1,TGCAGCACTACCGGGACTAGCGGCAACAATGAGCAGTTCTTC,CSTTGTSGNNEQFF
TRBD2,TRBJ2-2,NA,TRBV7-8,TGTGCCAGCAGCTTAAGGGGACTAGTCGGGAACACCGGGGAGCTGTTTTTT,CASSLRGLVGNTGELFF
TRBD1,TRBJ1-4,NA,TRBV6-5,TGTGCCAGCAGCCGGGACAGGGAGAAAGAAAAACTGTTTTTT,CASSRDREKEKLFF
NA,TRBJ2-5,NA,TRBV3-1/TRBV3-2,TGTGCCAGCAGCCGGGTAAGAGGAGAGACCCAGTACTTC,CASSRVRGETQYF
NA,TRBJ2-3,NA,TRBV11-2,TGTGCCAGCCGCGGACCGGGGTTAAGGGGCACAGATACGCAGTATTTT,CASRGPGLRGTDTQYF
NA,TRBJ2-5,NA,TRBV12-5,TGTGCTAGTGGTTTGGGGTTGGTCCAAGAGACCCAGTACTTC,CASGLGLVQETQYF
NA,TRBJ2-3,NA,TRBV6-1,TGTGCCAGCAGTCAAACACTTAGCACAGATACGCAGTATTTT,CASSQTLSTDTQYF
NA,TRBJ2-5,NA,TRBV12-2,TGTGCAAGTCGCTTAAAGACAGGAGCTCAAGAGACCCAGTACTTC,CASRLKTGAQETQYF
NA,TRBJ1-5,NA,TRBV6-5,TGTGCCAGTTCATTTTTCGGTGGGCAGCCCCAGCATTTT,CASSFFGGQPQHF
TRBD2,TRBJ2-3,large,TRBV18,TGTGCCAGCTCACTTCAGACTAGCGGGGAATACACAGATACGCAGTATTTT,CASSLQTSGEYTDTQYF
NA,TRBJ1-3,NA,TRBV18,TGTGCCAGCTCACCACTTGGGGGTTCCGAGGGAAACACCATATATTTT,CASSPLGGSEGNTIYF
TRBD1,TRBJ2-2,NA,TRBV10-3,TGTGCCATCAGTGAGGGTGAATGGACAGGGGGATCCGGGGAGCTGTTTTTT,CAISEGEWTGGSGELFF
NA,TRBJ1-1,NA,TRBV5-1,TGCGCCAGCAGCTTGGAAGTCGGCACTGAAGCTTTCTTT,CASSLEVGTEAFF
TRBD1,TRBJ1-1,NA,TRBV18,TGTGCCAGCTCAACTGGACAGGTCCCTGAAGCTTTCTTT,CASSTGQVPEAFF
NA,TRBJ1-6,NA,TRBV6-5,TGTGCCAGCATCGCGGGGTTGAATTCACCCCTCCACTTT,CASIAGLNSPLHF
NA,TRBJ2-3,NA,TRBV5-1,TGCGCCAGCAGCTTGCTGGGGAGGTCAAGTTCAGATACGCAGTATTTT,CASSLLGRSSSDTQYF
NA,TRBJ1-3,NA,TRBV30,TGTGCCTGGAGCGACTCTGGAAACACCATATATTTT,CAWSDSGNTIYF
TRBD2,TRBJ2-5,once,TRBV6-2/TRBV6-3,TGTGCCAGCAGTTTTCAGCGGGGGGACCAAGAGACCCAGTACTTC,CASSFQRGDQETQYF
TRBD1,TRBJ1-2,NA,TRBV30,TGTGCCTGGGCTCGGGACAGGTCGCTTAACTATGGCTACACCTTC,CAWARDRSLNYGYTF
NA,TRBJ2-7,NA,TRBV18,TGTGCCAGCTCACCGCGGGACAGACTCGAGCAGTACTTC,CASSPRDRLEQYF
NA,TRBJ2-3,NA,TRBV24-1,TGTGCCACCAGTGATTTAGCGGACAGCACAGATACGCAGTATTTT,CATSDLADSTDTQYF
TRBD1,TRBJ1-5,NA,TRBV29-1,TGCAGCGTTGAAATCGCGGGCGACAGGGGCAATCAGCCCCAGCATTTT,CSVEIAGDRGNQPQHF
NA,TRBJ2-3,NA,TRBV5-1,TGCGCCAGCGGCACAGGGAGCACAGATACGCAGTATTTT,CASGTGSTDTQYF
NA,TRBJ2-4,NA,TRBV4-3,TGCGCCAGCAGCCAAGTTGCACAAGGGGAAAACATTCAGTACTTC,CASSQVAQGENIQYF
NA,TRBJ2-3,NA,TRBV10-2,TGCGCCAGCGGCGAGGGGGGTAGTTCAGATACGCAGTATTTT,CASGEGGSSDTQYF
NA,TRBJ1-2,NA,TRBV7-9,TGTGCCAGCAGCCCCGGAGGGGGAAAGGATGGCTACACCTTC,CASSPGGGKDGYTF
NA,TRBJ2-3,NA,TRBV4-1,TGCGCCAGCAGCCTAGCCGACAGGATAAGCACAGATACGCAGTATTTT,CASSLADRISTDTQYF
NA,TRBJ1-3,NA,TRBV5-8,TGTGCCAGCAGCTTTCAGGGCGTTAGCTCTGGAAACACCATATATTTT,CASSFQGVSSGNTIYF
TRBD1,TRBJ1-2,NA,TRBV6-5,TGTGCCACGAGGGGGCCACAGTTAGCTAACTATGGCTACACCTTC,CATRGPQLANYGYTF
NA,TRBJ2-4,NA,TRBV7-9,TGTGCCAGCAGCTTAGCCGGAGGGGTCTTTCTAGCCAAAAACATTCAGTACTTC,CASSLAGGVFLAKNIQYF
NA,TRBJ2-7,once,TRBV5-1,TGCGCCAGCAGTCCCCCCGGACCCCCTACTTACGAGCAGTACTTC,CASSPPGPPTYEQYF
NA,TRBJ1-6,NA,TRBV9,TGTGCCAGCAGCCCCCGGCCGGGGGGGAATTCACCCCTCCACTTT,CASSPRPGGNSPLHF
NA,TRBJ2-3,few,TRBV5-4,TGTGCCAGCAGCTTAACGGGGGACGGTTGGGATACGCAGTATTTT,CASSLTGDGWDTQYF
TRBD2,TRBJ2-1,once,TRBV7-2,TGTGCCAGCAGCCAAAGCGGGGGCGCGTACAATGAGCAGTTCTTC,CASSQSGGAYNEQFF